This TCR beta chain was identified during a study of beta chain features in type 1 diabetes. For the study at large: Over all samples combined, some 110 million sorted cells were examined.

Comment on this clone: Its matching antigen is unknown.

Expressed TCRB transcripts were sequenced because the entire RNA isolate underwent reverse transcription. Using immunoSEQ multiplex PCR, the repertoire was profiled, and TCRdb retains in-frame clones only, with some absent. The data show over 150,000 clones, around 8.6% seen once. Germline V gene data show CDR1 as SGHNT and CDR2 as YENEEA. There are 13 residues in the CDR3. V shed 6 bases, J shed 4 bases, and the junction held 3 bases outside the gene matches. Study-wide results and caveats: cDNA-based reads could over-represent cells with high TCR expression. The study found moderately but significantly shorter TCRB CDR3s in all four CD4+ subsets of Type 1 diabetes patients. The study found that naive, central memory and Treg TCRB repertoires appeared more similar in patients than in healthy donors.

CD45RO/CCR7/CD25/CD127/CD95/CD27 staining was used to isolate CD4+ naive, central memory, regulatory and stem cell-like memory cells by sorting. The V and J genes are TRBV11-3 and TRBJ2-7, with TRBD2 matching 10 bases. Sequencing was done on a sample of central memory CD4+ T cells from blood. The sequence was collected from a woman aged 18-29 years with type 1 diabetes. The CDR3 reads CASRGLAEYEQYF. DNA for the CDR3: TGTGCCAGCAGAGGACTAGCGGAATACGAGCAGTACTTC.